This T cell receptor beta chain was recorded in a study of T cells in localized non-small cell lung cancer. Study-level points and caveats: Sequencing was limited to one tumor region, leaving the possibility of heterogeneity open. Uninvolved adjacent lung had higher T cell clonality than tumor and all other tissues. Among blood samples, higher T cell density accompanied longer overall survival. A median of 57 of the top 100 tumor clones appeared in adjacent lung, which was paired and uninvolved.

This clone is large within its sample. Its antigen remains unknown. The CDR3 has 14 amino acids. Sequencing used immunoSEQ multiplex PCR; TCRdb keeps in-frame clones, though not all of them. The sample shows about 1,200 clones, 34% of them seen only once. The material sequenced was lung tumor tissue, taken before any cancer treatment. The genes are TRBV12-2 and TRBJ2-5; whether TRBD1, the table's D call, matches the DNA was not checked. TRBV12-2 is marked as a pseudogene. The source of this sequence is a male donor aged 60 or over with stage I lung adenocarcinoma. The CDR3 is CATDRGQGLETQYF. Written as DNA, the CDR3 is TGTGCCACAGACCGGGGACAGGGTTTGGAGACCCAGTACTTC.